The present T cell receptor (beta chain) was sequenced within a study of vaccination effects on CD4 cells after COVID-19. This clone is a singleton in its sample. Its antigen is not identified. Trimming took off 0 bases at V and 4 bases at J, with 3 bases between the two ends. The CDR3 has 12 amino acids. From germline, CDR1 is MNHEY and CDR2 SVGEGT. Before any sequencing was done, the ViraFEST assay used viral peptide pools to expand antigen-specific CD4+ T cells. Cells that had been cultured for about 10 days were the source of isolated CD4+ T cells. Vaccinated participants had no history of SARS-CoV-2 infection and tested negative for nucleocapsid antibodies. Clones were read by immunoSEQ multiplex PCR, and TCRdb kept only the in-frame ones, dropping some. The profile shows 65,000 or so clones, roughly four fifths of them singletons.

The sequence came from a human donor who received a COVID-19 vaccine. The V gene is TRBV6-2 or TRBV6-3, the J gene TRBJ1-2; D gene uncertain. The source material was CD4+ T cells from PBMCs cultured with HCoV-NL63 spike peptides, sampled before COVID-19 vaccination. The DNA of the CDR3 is TGTGCCAGCAGTTACTCTCTCTATGGCTACACCTTC. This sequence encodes CASSYSLYGYTF.